A selection of T cell receptor beta chains follows, all from one sample in a study of T cells in localized non-small cell lung cancer. Profiled with immunoSEQ multiplex PCR; TCRdb holds only in-frame clones, not every one. Seen here are about 91,000 clones, around 90% observed once, and the top ten hold around 15%. This sample comprised peripheral blood, obtained before any cancer treatment. The receptors stem from a man aged 40 to 70 with stage I squamous cell lung carcinoma. The CDR3 runs from the conserved cysteine through the conserved F or W. The order of the fields is J gene, V gene, CDR3 protein.

>TRBJ2-3|TRBV6-6
CASSFGGGDTQYF
>TRBJ1-2|TRBV5-1
CASSLVGTGDSYTF
>TRBJ2-5|TRBV9
CASSAGLAGVETQYF
>TRBJ2-5|TRBV29-1
CSVEDLAGAREAQYF
>TRBJ1-5|TRBV6-1
CASSGRLSNQPQHF
>TRBJ2-5|TRBV7-9
CASSLGYGLADGETQYF
>TRBJ1-2|TRBV5-4
CASSPPDPIKGYTF
>TRBJ1-5|TRBV5-6
CASSLNRGNKHQPQHF
>TRBJ2-7|TRBV7-9
CASSPRSGGTYEQYF
>TRBJ2-5|TRBV7-8
CASSPFRLAGERETQYF
>TRBJ2-7|TRBV9
CASSVTGVNYEQYF
>TRBJ2-3|TRBV9
CASSVGLAGGLDTQYF
>TRBJ2-6|TRBV6-1
CASSGWGAGANVLTF
>TRBJ1-1|TRBV5-1
CASSALPGGDEAFF
>TRBJ1-1|TRBV29-1
CSARHGGRNTEAFF